This TCR beta chain came from a study of cytomegalovirus exposure and HLA in healthy donors. Study conclusions and caveats: Rare TCR sequences predominated, though certain public TCRs were found in many donors. CMV antigen specificity of a few CMV-associated chains was confirmed in vitro. V segments that were indistinguishable, TRBV6-2 and TRBV6-3 among them, were omitted from analysis. Accounts indicate the classifier identified cytomegalovirus status with strong specificity and sensitivity.

The CDR3 is 17 amino acids. The V gene's germline CDR1 is LNHDA and CDR2 SQIVND (reference sequence). Trimming removed 7 bases from V and 0 bases from J; junction bases left unmatched: 12. The PCR was carried out with 60 Vbeta primers and 13 Jbeta primers. Repertoires were generated with immunoSEQ multiplex PCR, while TCRdb's copy carries only in-frame clones and drops some. The table lists under 150,000 clones, 55% to 75% of them singletons. For this clone: Antigen specificity is unknown.

This chain links TRBV19 with TRBJ1-5; 7 bases are a match to TRBD1. Specimen: PBMCs. The receptor's source is a man aged 30 to 39 in good health and CMV-seropositive. The CDR3 DNA is TGTGCCAGTAACTCGGACAGGTTACTTTATAGCAATCAGCCCCAGCATTTT. Its translation: CASNSDRLLYSNQPQHF.